A selection of T cell receptor beta chains follows, all from one sample in a study of CD8+CD57+ T cells in acquired aplastic anemia. TCRdb re-called the reads through MiXCR, storing one row per CDR3 protein. The table has approximately 250,000 distinct CDR3 sequences, approximately 86% seen once. The sample consisted of sorted CD4+, CD8+, or CD8+CD57+ T cells (not recorded which) from PBMCs. All receptors derive from a human donor with aplastic anemia. The CDR3 runs from the conserved cysteine through the conserved F or W. The order of the fields is J gene, clone size, D gene, V gene, CDR3 protein, CDR3 DNA. The D gene is left open where the match is weak. A row's size may be missing; if present it is once, few, many or a size class.

TRBJ1-2	.	.	TRBV2	CASSEAYSNQYTF	TGTGCCAGCAGTGAAGCCTATAGCAATCAGTACACCTTC
TRBJ1-2	.	.	TRBV15	CATSGRGRALDQCFAF	TGTGCCACCAGCGGACGGGGCAGGGCCTTGGACCAGTGCTTCGCCTTC
TRBJ2-3	.	.	TRBV4-1	CASSQGLAGGSTYF	TGCGCCAGCAGCCAAGGCCTTGCAGGCGGTTCCACCTATTTT
TRBJ2-7	once	.	TRBV19	CASSRTENFYEQYF	TGTGCCAGTAGTAGGACAGAAAACTTCTACGAGCAGTACTTC
TRBJ2-1	.	.	TRBV7-9	CASTIQGGSDEQFF	TGTGCCAGCACCATCCAGGGGGGGAGCGATGAGCAGTTCTTC
TRBJ2-3	.	.	TRBV7-8	CASSLAGSRDNTHYF	TGTGCCAGCAGCTTAGCGGGTAGTCGAGATAATACGCATTATTTT
TRBJ1-1	.	.	TRBV9	CASSVDGTSNYDAFF	TGTGCCAGCAGCGTAGATGGGACCAGTAACTATGACGCTTTCTTT
TRBJ2-5	.	TRBD1	TRBV11-3	CDSSLDVTGGETQYF	TGTGACAGCAGCTTAGACGTGACAGGGGGAGAGACCCAGTACTTC
TRBJ1-1	.	.	TRBV7-8	CASSLADYPDTHYEAFF	TGTGCCAGCAGCTTAGCGGACTATCCCGATACGCACTATGAAGCTTTCTTT
TRBJ1-4	.	.	TRBV7-9	CASSFQRSGENDDF	TGTGCCAGCAGCTTTCAAAGAAGCGGGGAGAACGATGATTTT